The 8 T cell receptor beta chains below were found in one sample sequenced in a study of blood T cell repertoires in COVID-19. Repertoires were generated with immunoSEQ multiplex PCR, while TCRdb's copy carries only in-frame clones and drops some. The sample yields approximately 280,000 clones, roughly 89% seen once. The specimen was peripheral blood. All receptors come from a man aged 50 or older with acute or convalescent COVID-19.

This clone was detected only a few times. This sequence joins TRBV7-9 and TRBJ1-2, with D possibly matching TRBD1 (6 bases). V was pared by 5 bases and J by 4 bases, with 14 bases between. The CDR3 covers 14 residues. Germline values: CDR1 SEHNR, CDR2 FQNEAQ (reference sequence). The CDR3 loop reads CASSVQGFVYGYTF. The CDR3 bases are TGTGCCAGCAGCGTACAGGGTTTCGTCTATGGCTACACCTTC.

This clone appeared a single time. This chain uses TRBV7-3 with TRBJ2-1; TRBD2 aligns across 13 bases. The CDR3 runs to 15 residues. The V segment lost 3 bases and the J segment 4 bases; nucleotides outside the gene matches: 0. Germline CDR1 is SGHTA and CDR2 is FQGTGA. The CDR3 reads CASSLGLAGYNEQFF. The CDR3 DNA sequence: TGTGCCAGCAGCTTGGGACTAGCGGGGTACAATGAGCAGTTCTTC.

The chain employs TRBV19 and TRBJ1-2, with 11 bases that match TRBD1. This CDR3 has 15 amino acids. Trimming took 4 bases from V and 4 from J; bases not matched to a gene: 5. Germline loops: CDR1 LNHDA, CDR2 SQIVND (reference sequence). The CDR3 loop reads CASSTRTGGAYGYTF. CDR3 nucleotides: TGTGCCAGTAGTACCAGGACAGGGGGCGCCTATGGCTACACCTTC.

The J gene is TRBJ1-5, the V gene TRBV3-1 (or the pseudogene TRBV3-2), with 7 bases identical to TRBD1. CDR3 length: 17 amino acids. Germline CDR1 reads LGHDT; CDR2 reads YNNKEL (reference sequence). V trimming: 0 bases; J trimming: 4 bases; junction bases outside the gene matches: 9. The CDR3 DNA reads as TGTGCCAGCAGCCAAGACCCCAGGCAGGGGGGAAATCAGCCCCAGCATTTT. The encoded protein is CASSQDPRQGGNQPQHF.

The CDR3 sequence is CASSKVGGYTF. CDR3 bases: TGTGCCAGTAGTAAAGTCGGGGGCTACACCTTC. This rearrangement joins TRBV19 to TRBJ1-2; D remains ambiguous. V was shortened by 4 bases and J by 8 bases, with 8 bases between the two germline ends. CDR1 is LNHDA and CDR2 is SQIVND in the germline V gene (reference sequence). The CDR3 consists of 11 residues.

The chain carries TRBV3-1 (or the pseudogene TRBV3-2) and TRBJ2-7; D remains ambiguous. V lost 4 bases and J lost 0, with 16 bases in between. Germline V gene data show CDR1 as LGHDT and CDR2 as YNNKEL (reference sequence). The CDR3 contains 16 residues. As DNA, the CDR3 is TGTGCCAGCAGCCGATGGCTTTCCTCTCTCTCCTACGAGCAGTACTTC. Translation: CASSRWLSSLSYEQYF.

V and J are TRBV11-2 and TRBJ2-5; 7 bases match TRBD1. Germline lookup yields CDR1 SGHAT and CDR2 FQNNGV. Trimming removed 4 bases from V and 7 bases from J; junction bases left unmatched: 12. This CDR3 comprises 15 residues. The DNA of the CDR3 is TGTGCCAGCAGCTCAGACAGGGCGCCTTCCAGGACCCAGTACTTC. This codes for CASSSDRAPSRTQYF.

The rearrangement uses TRBV12-3 or TRBV12-4 and TRBJ1-3; no clear D. Deletions cut 8 bases from V and 1 base from J, with 9 bases between. The CDR3 has 13 residues. The CDR3 is CASGIASGNTIYF. CDR3 sequence (DNA): TGTGCCAGCGGAATAGCGTCTGGAAACACCATATATTTT.